These T cell receptor beta chains were read from a single sample in a study of tumor-infiltrating lymphocytes in oesophageal squamous cell carcinoma. MiXCR, run by TCRdb on the PCR reads, gives a single entry per CDR3 protein. Of under 20,000 distinct CDR3 sequences listed, about 50% were seen once; the top ten hold 20% to 25%. The specimen sequenced was esophageal tumor tissue. All receptors come from a male donor with esophageal squamous cell carcinoma. The CDR3 runs from the conserved cysteine through the conserved F or W. A D gene is named only where the DNA matches it firmly. The size entry is marked missing in some rows and otherwise reads once, few, many or a size class.

V,D,J,size,CDR3,DNA
TRBV28,TRBD1,TRBJ2-3,.,CASIEGAGGTDTQYF,TGTGCCAGCATCGAGGGGGCAGGGGGCACAGATACGCAGTATTTT
TRBV6-2/TRBV6-3,.,TRBJ2-1,.,CASSYRDRGSTSGNEQFF,TGTGCCAGCAGTTACCGAGACAGGGGGTCTACTAGCGGCAATGAGCAGTTCTTC
TRBV6-1,TRBD2,TRBJ2-1,few,CASSLSPGGHLDEQFF,TGTGCCAGCAGTTTATCCCCGGGAGGGCACTTGGATGAGCAGTTCTTC
TRBV25-1,.,TRBJ1-3,.,CASSEERTGNTIYF,TGTGCCAGCAGTGAAGAGAGAACTGGAAACACCATATATTTT
TRBV2,TRBD2,TRBJ2-4,few,CASSESGRAWNEQYF,TGTGCCAGCAGTGAAAGCGGGAGGGCCTGGAATGAGCAGTACTTC
TRBV12-3/TRBV12-4,TRBD2,TRBJ2-7,few,CASRRTSGQGDQEQYF,TGTGCCAGCAGAAGGACTAGCGGCCAAGGGGACCAGGAGCAGTACTTC
TRBV28,.,TRBJ2-7,few,CASIPSAGYEQYF,TGTGCCAGCATCCCCAGCGCCGGCTACGAGCAGTACTTC
TRBV12-3/TRBV12-4,.,TRBJ2-7,few,CASSLGQLNSPLHF,TGTGCCAGCAGCCTGGGACAACTCAATTCACCCCTCCACTTC
TRBV6-1,TRBD2,TRBJ2-3,many,CASSLMVVAGGTDTQYF,TGTGCCAGCAGCCTAATGGTGGTAGCGGGTGGCACAGATACGCAGTATTTT
TRBV24-1,TRBD2,TRBJ2-1,medium-sized,CAIGTSGAVVNEQFF,TGTGCCATCGGGACTAGCGGGGCGGTCGTCAATGAGCAGTTCTTC
TRBV10-3,.,TRBJ2-7,.,CAISESPSRVDEQYF,TGTGCCATCAGTGAAAGTCCCTCCAGGGTTGACGAGCAGTACTTC
TRBV20-1,.,TRBJ1-2,once,CSARKHRLGYGYTF,TGCAGTGCAAGAAAACACCGCCTGGGGTATGGCTACACCTTC
TRBV7-9,TRBD2,TRBJ2-5,.,CASSLGLAGVVETQYF,TGTGCCAGCAGCCTCGGACTAGCGGGAGTGGTAGAGACCCAGTACTTC
TRBV6-1,TRBD1,TRBJ2-3,.,CAIDRGSDTQYF,TGTGCCATTGACAGGGGGAGCGATACGCAGTATTTT
TRBV7-8,TRBD2,TRBJ2-3,few,CASSFNFGLAGTDTQYF,TGTGCCAGCAGCTTCAACTTTGGACTAGCGGGGACAGATACGCAGTATTTT
TRBV6-4,.,TRBJ2-1,.,CASSDYRVWLHLRF,.
TRBV7-6,.,TRBJ2-4,.,CASSPRLNIQYF,TGTGCCAGCAGCCCGCGGTTAAACATTCAGTACTTC
TRBV28,.,TRBJ2-6,few,CASSIVAGANVLTF,TGTGCCAGCAGTATAGTGGCTGGGGCCAACGTCCTGACTTTC
TRBV7-2,.,TRBJ2-1,.,CASSLLRDYEQFF,TGTGCCAGCAGCTTACTCCGAGACTACGAGCAGTTCTTC
TRBV7-2,TRBD2,TRBJ2-7,.,CASSTSGGPTEQYF,TGTGCCAGCAGCACAAGCGGGGGGCCTACGGAGCAGTACTTC
TRBV6-2/TRBV6-3,.,TRBJ2-1,.,CASSYGHNEQFF,TGTGCCAGCAGTTACGGCCACAATGAGCAGTTCTTC
TRBV5-1,.,TRBJ2-7,.,CASSWTGTRVYEQYF,TGCGCCAGCAGCTGGACCGGGACACGCGTCTACGAGCAGTACTTC
TRBV5-6,TRBD2,TRBJ2-7,many,CASSSVPFSGAGYNSPLHF,TGTGCCAGCAGCTCTGTCCCCTTTAGCGGGGCCGGATATAATTCACCCCTCCACTTC
TRBV12-3/TRBV12-4,TRBD1,TRBJ1-1,few,CASSRPGQGSTEAFF,TGTGCCAGCAGCCGACCCGGACAGGGTTCCACTGAAGCTTTCTTT
TRBV10-1,TRBD1,TRBJ2-5,.,CASSEQTGGASGELYF,TGCGCCAGCAGTGAGCAGACAGGGGGCGCGTCCGGGGAGCTGTACTTC
TRBV7-6,.,TRBJ2-7,.,CASSSDREVSYEQYF,TGTGCCAGCAGTTCCGACAGGGAGGTCTCCTACGAGCAGTACTTC
TRBV7-2,.,TRBJ1-3,.,CASSRGGQISGNTMYF,TGTGCCAGCAGCCGTGGAGGACAGATCTCTGGAAACACCATGTATTTT
TRBV7-3,TRBD2,TRBJ2-1,few,CASSLPPTSGGVEQFF,TGTGCCAGCAGCCTACCACCGACTAGCGGCGGGGTTGAGCAGTTCTTC
TRBV7-2,.,TRBJ2-6,.,CASRPPLTSSGANVLTF,TGTGCCAGCAGGCCACCCCTGACTAGTAGTGGGGCCAACGTCCTGACTTTC
TRBV7-2,.,TRBJ2-7,.,CASRPGGGTTREQYF,TGTGCCAGCAGGCCCGGGGGCGGGACAACTCGCGAGCAGTACTTC
TRBV7-8,TRBD1,TRBJ2-7,.,CASSLEALDRGYEQYF,TGTGCCAGCAGCTTAGAAGCCTTGGACAGGGGTTACGAGCAGTACTTC
TRBV7-4,TRBD2,TRBJ2-2,.,CASSLAGGNTGELFF,TGTGCCAGCAGCCTAGCGGGAGGAAACACCGGGGAGCTGTTTTTT
TRBV27,.,TRBJ2-7,.,CASSLGAQGLEQYF,TGTGCCAGCAGTTTGGGGGCACAGGGACTCGAGCAGTACTTC
TRBV11-2,.,TRBJ2-7,.,CASSLLTGSYEQYF,TGTGCCAGCAGCTTACTGACAGGTTCTTACGAGCAGTACTTC
TRBV6-1,.,TRBJ2-1,.,CASSGGENEQFF,TGTGCCAGCAGTGGAGGGGAAAATGAGCAGTTCTTC
TRBV7-2,.,TRBJ2-3,few,CASSLALAGTDTQYF,TGTGCCAGCAGCTTAGCCCTTGCAGGGACAGATACGCAGTATTTT